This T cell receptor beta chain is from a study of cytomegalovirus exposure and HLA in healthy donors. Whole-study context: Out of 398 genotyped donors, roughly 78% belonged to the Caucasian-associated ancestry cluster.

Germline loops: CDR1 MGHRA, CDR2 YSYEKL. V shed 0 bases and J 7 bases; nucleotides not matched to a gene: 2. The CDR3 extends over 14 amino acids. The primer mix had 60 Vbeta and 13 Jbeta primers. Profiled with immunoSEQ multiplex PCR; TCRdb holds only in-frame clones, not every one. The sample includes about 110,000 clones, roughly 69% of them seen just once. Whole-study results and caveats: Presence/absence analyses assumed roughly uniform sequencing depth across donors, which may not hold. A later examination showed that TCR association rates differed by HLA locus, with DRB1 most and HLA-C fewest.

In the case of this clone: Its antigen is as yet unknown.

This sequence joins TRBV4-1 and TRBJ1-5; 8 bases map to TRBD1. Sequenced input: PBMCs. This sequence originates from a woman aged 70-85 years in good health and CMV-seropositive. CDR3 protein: CASSQDRGRQPQHF. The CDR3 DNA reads TGCGCCAGCAGCCAAGACAGGGGGCGGCAGCCCCAGCATTTT.